The 22 T cell receptor beta chains reported below all come from one sample, sequenced in a study of T-cell reconstitution after alpha-beta-depleted transplantation in children. As it was prepared, the TCRbeta library received unique molecular identifiers. TCRdb re-analysed the PCR reads in MiXCR, keeping a single row per CDR3 protein. The table includes over 400,000 distinct CDR3 sequences, 12% detected once. Sequencing used PBMCs from the stem cell graft donor, obtained from the stem cell graft. Source of these receptors: a human donor who donated a stem cell graft to a child with combined immunodeficiency.

This clonotype has only a few counts. V and J are TRBV7-2 and TRBJ2-1, with D possibly matching TRBD2 (6 bases). Germline CDR1 reads SGHTA; CDR2 reads FQGNSA. The CDR3 covers 11 residues. Between the trimmed V and J ends, which lost 3 bases and 15 bases, there was a span of 12 bases. The CDR3 region is CASSLSLAPFF. As DNA, the CDR3 is TGTGCCAGCAGCTTGTCTCTAGCGCCGTTCTTC. The full variable domain, rest sourced from reference TRBV7-2 and TRBJ2-1, is GAGVSQSPSNKVTEKGKDVELRCDPISGHTALYWYRQSLGQGLEFLIYFQGNSAPDKSGLPSDRFSAERTGGSVSTLTIQRTQQEDSAVYLCASSLSLAPFFGPGTRLTVL.

This clonotype was observed a handful of times. CDR3 residues: CSAKTSLYGPDTQYF. CDR3 bases: TGCAGTGCTAAGACTAGTCTTTATGGTCCAGATACGCAGTATTTT. The chain couples TRBV20-1 to TRBJ2-3; a possible D gene is TRBD2 (6 bases). The ends were cut back, 4 bases at V and 4 bases at J, with 18 bases in the middle. Germline-derived CDR1 and CDR2 are DFQATT and SNEGSKA (reference sequence). CDR3 length: 15 amino acids.

There are a few counts of this clonotype. V is TRBV28 and J is TRBJ2-6; D not resolved. This CDR3 is built from 15 residues. Germline lookup yields CDR1 MDHEN and CDR2 SYDVKM. The V and J ends lost 2 bases and 4 bases respectively, with 9 bases between them. The CDR3 region is CASSLTAGGANVLTF. The CDR3 DNA reads TGTGCCAGCAGTTTAACTGCCGGGGGGGCCAACGTCCTGACTTTC.

This clonotype was detected many times. This rearrangement joins TRBV9 to TRBJ1-3; TRBD1 agrees at 7 bases. V trimming: 4 bases; J trimming: 4 bases; junction bases outside the gene matches: 8. The germline CDR1 and CDR2 sequences are SGDLS and YYNGEE. CDR3 length: 15 amino acids. CDR3 DNA sequence: TGTGCCAGCAGCCCCCGGGACAGCCCGGGAAACACCATATATTTT. This gives the protein CASSPRDSPGNTIYF.

This sequence joins TRBV12-3 or TRBV12-4 and TRBJ1-5; D remains unclear. The CDR3 is 15 amino acids. V lost 3 bases and J lost 5, with 14 bases in between. CDR3 nucleotides: TGTGCCAGCAGTTTGACTGGCGGAGGCGATCAGCCCCAGCATTTT. This gives the protein CASSLTGGGDQPQHF.

This clonotype showed up many times. The CDR3 is CASSPMVTSENEQFF. As DNA, the CDR3 is TGTGCCAGCAGCCCGATGGTCACTAGCGAGAATGAGCAGTTCTTC. The gene calls are TRBV7-2 and TRBJ2-1; the match to TRBD2 covers 7 bases. CDR1 and CDR2 (germline): SGHTA, FQGNSA. With V trimmed by 5 bases and J by 7 bases, 11 bases remained unmatched. This CDR3 comprises 15 residues.

V is TRBV6-2 or TRBV6-3 and J is TRBJ2-1; D is perhaps TRBD2 (6 bases). Per germline, CDR1 MNHEY and CDR2 SVGEGT. Trimming stripped 7 bases from V and 5 bases from J, with 24 bases between. This CDR3 spans 17 amino acids. CDR3 sequence: CASTEKGGQVVNNEQFF. CDR3 nucleotide sequence: TGTGCCAGCACTGAAAAAGGAGGGCAGGTGGTGAACAATGAGCAGTTCTTC.

This clonotype has only one observation. The chain is built from TRBV6-1 and TRBJ2-5; D may be TRBD2 (6 bases). The CDR3 runs to 15 residues. V was cut by 0 bases and J by 6 bases, with 14 bases left in between. From germline, CDR1 is MNHNS and CDR2 SASEGT. The CDR3 bases are TGTGCCAGCAGTGAAGCGCAGGGAGGTTGGCAGACCCAGTACTTC. Translated, it gives CASSEAQGGWQTQYF.

This clonotype was found many times. The CDR3 nucleotides read TGCGCCAGCAGCTTGATACTAGCTCGCTCCTACAATGAGCAGTTCTTC. Translating gives CASSLILARSYNEQFF. This rearrangement joins TRBV5-1 to TRBJ2-1; TRBD2 might be the D (6 bases). The CDR3 runs to 16 residues. CDR1 is SGHRS and CDR2 is YFSETQ in the germline V gene. V lost 1 base, J lost 0 bases, and 11 bases lay in between.

The V gene is TRBV7-2, the J gene TRBJ2-7; 10 bases are a match to TRBD2. V trimming: 3 bases; J trimming: 4 bases; junction bases outside the gene matches: 9. CDR1 and CDR2 (germline): SGHTA, FQGNSA. The CDR3 spans 16 residues. The CDR3 coding sequence is TGTGCCAGCAGCTTCGCTGAGACTAGCGGGTTATACGAGCAGTACTTC. Protein sequence: CASSFAETSGLYEQYF.

The chain links TRBV6-2 or TRBV6-3 to TRBJ2-7; D perhaps matches TRBD1 (6 bases). The length of the CDR3 is 15 residues. V was shortened by 6 bases and J by 5 bases, with 20 bases between the two germline ends. Germline V gene data show CDR1 as MNHEY and CDR2 as SVGEGT. The CDR3 nucleotides read TGTGCCAGCAGGGACCAAACAGGGCCCCTGGACGAGCAGTACTTC. The encoded protein is CASRDQTGPLDEQYF.

The gene calls are TRBV6-5 and TRBJ1-1; no definite D call. Germline-derived CDR1 and CDR2 are MNHEY and SVGAGI. Trimming pared 0 bases from V and 9 bases from J, leaving 14 bases between. CDR3 length: 14 amino acids. CDR3 in DNA: TGTGCCAGCAGTTACTCGAGACCCCCAGCGAAAGCTTTCTTT. Translating it yields CASSYSRPPAKAFF.

The rearrangement joins TRBV12-3 or TRBV12-4 to TRBJ2-3, with D possibly matching TRBD1 (5 bases). V was cut by 6 bases and J by 1 base, with 17 bases left in between. The CDR3 has 16 amino acids. The CDR3 is CASRFGLGEGTDTQYF. CDR3 nucleotide sequence: TGTGCCAGCAGGTTTGGGCTAGGGGAAGGCACAGATACGCAGTATTTT.

This chain connects TRBV7-2 to TRBJ2-1; D is possibly TRBD2 (6 bases). This CDR3 is built from 16 residues. The V gene lost 1 base and the J gene lost 5 bases, with 15 bases spanning the gap. Germline V gene lookup returns CDR1 SGHTA and CDR2 FQGNSA. Written as DNA, the CDR3 is TGTGCCAGCAGCTTAGTTGGGGCGGGAAGAGACAATGAGCAGTTCTTC. Translation: CASSLVGAGRDNEQFF.

Many counts were recorded for this clonotype. The rearrangement links TRBV30 to TRBJ1-1; D is unclear. Germline V lookup: CDR1 GTSNPN, CDR2 SVGIG (reference sequence). V was trimmed by 1 base and J by 8 bases, leaving 5 bases between them. The CDR3 spans 10 residues. CDR3 sequence (DNA): TGTGCCTGGAGTGCCAGGGAAGCTTTCTTT. Translation gives CAWSAREAFF.

This chain links TRBV6-5 with TRBJ2-1; TRBD2 agrees at 7 bases. The CDR3 runs to 18 residues. Germline V gene data show CDR1 as MNHEY and CDR2 as SVGAGI. V was clipped by 2 bases and J by 0 bases; unmatched bases: 10. Here the CDR3 DNA reads TGTGCCAGCAGTTACGTCCGAGCGGGGCGATCCTCCTACAATGAGCAGTTCTTC. Translating it yields CASSYVRAGRSSYNEQFF.

This clonotype was seen more than once but under ten times. The rearrangement uses TRBV7-9 and TRBJ2-6; no definite D call. The V gene lost 8 bases and the J gene lost 3 bases, with 2 bases spanning the gap. The CDR3 covers 11 residues. Germline values: CDR1 SEHNR, CDR2 FQNEAQ (reference sequence). CDR3 loop: CASFGANVLTF. The CDR3 DNA sequence: TGTGCCAGCTTTGGGGCCAACGTCCTGACTTTC.

The chain is built from TRBV27 and TRBJ1-1, with a possible D match to TRBD1 (5 bases). This CDR3 contains 18 residues. Between the trimmed V and J ends, which lost 4 bases and 4 bases, there was a span of 25 bases. Germline CDR1 MNHEY, CDR2 SMNVEV (reference sequence). The CDR3 DNA sequence: TGTGCCAGCAGTTCAACGTATTTCGGGACGGAGCGGATCACTGAAGCTTTCTTT. This encodes CASSSTYFGTERITEAFF.

The table lists this clonotype with a few counts. V gene TRBV7-8 combines with J gene TRBJ1-1, with 8 bases identical to TRBD1. CDR1 and CDR2 from the germline V gene are SGHVS and FQNEAQ. The trim removed 3 bases at V and 6 bases at J, leaving 6 bases unmatched. This CDR3 region has 14 residues. CDR3 amino acids: CASSFGQGGAEAFF. In DNA, the CDR3 is TGTGCCAGCAGCTTCGGACAGGGAGGCGCTGAAGCTTTCTTT.

Ten or more counts support this clonotype. The CDR3 DNA reads TGTGCCACCAGCAGAGATCCCCTCTACGAGCAGTACTTC. This translates into CATSRDPLYEQYF. V is TRBV15 and J is TRBJ2-7; D remains unclear. With 0 bases removed from V and 3 bases from J, the gap between germline ends came to 6 bases. Germline CDR1 reads LNHNV; CDR2 reads YYDKDF (reference sequence). The CDR3 has 13 amino acids.

The chain uses TRBV7-9 and TRBJ2-5; TRBD2 is a possible D gene (6 bases). This CDR3 is 12 amino acids long. V was trimmed by 4 bases and J by 8 bases, leaving 11 bases between them. The V gene's germline CDR1 is SEHNR and CDR2 FQNEAQ (reference sequence). The CDR3 region has the DNA TGTGCCAGCAGCTCGGACGGGGGAACCCAGTACTTC. This sequence encodes CASSSDGGTQYF. The complete variable domain, with remaining parts taken from reference TRBV7-9 and TRBJ2-5, reads DTGVSQNPRHKITKRGQNVTFRCDPISEHNRLYWYRQTLGQGPEFLTYFQNEAQLEKSRLLSDRFSAERPKGSFSTLEIQRTEQGDSAMYLCASSSDGGTQYFGPGTRLLVL.

This sequence joins TRBV12-3 or TRBV12-4 and TRBJ1-5; maybe TRBD1 (6 bases). This CDR3 has 16 residues. V was clipped by 7 bases and J by 3 bases, with 19 bases between them. CDR3 DNA: TGTGCCAGCAACGAGGGGGGTCCGCACGTCAATCAGCCCCAGCATTTT. It yields the protein CASNEGGPHVNQPQHF.